This entry concerns a single T cell receptor beta chain. This sample is part of a study of blood T cell repertoires in COVID-19. Study as a whole: In each case, the material was cDNA or gDNA derived from T cells, B-cell-depleted T cells, or PBMCs.

The study recruited people aged 18 to 89 years across more than 20 US areas. Cohort assignment relied on participant-reported clinical history. In the source study's methods: Researchers report that nucleated cell counts were estimated from reference gene primer amplification. Assay: immunoSEQ multiplex PCR; the TCRdb copy retains only in-frame clones and omits some. For V, J and clone size, that table is used; D and trimming come from the DNA. The sample includes 220,000 or so clones, approximately 85% of them seen just once. The sequenced sample consisted of PBMCs or T cells enriched from blood (not recorded which). The source is a woman between 50 and 59 years old who had recovered from COVID-19.

CDR3 loop: CASSIGQGAQVETQYF. The CDR3 DNA follows: TGCGCCAGCAGCATTGGACAGGGGGCGCAGGTAGAGACCCAGTACTTC. J is TRBJ2-5 and V is TRBV5-1; 11 positions agree with TRBD1. CDR3 size: 16 residues. CDR1 is SGHRS, CDR2 YFSETQ, per germline. With 4 bases clipped from V and 4 bases from J, the junction kept 9 bases outside the gene matches.